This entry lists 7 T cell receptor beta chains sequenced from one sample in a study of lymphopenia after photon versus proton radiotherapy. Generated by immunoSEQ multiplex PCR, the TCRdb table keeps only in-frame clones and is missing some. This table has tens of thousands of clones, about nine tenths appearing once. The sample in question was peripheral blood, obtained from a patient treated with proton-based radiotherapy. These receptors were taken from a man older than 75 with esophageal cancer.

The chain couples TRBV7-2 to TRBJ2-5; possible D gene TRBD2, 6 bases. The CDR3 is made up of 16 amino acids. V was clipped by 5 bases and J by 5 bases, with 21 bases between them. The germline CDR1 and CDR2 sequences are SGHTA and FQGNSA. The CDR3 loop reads CASSPWSGGSGETQYF. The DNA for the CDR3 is TGTGCCAGCAGCCCATGGAGTGGGGGGTCCGGTGAGACCCAGTACTTC.

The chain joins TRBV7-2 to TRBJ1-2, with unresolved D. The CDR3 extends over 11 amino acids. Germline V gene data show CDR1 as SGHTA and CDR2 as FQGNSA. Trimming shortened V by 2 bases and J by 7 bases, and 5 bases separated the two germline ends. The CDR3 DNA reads TGTGCCAGCAGCTTATATTTTGGCTACACCTTC. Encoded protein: CASSLYFGYTF.

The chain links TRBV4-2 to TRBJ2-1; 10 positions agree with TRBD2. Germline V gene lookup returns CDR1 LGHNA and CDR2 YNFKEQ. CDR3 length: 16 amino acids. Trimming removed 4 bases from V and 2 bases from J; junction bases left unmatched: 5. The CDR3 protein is CASSPNSGGTYNEQFF. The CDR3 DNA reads TGTGCCAGCAGCCCAAATAGCGGGGGGACCTACAATGAGCAGTTCTTC.

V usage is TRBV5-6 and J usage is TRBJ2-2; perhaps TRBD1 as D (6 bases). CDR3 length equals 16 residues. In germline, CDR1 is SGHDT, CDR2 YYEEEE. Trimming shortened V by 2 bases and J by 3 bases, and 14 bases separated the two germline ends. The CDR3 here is CASSFGWGPDTGELFF. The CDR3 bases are TGTGCCAGCAGCTTTGGATGGGGGCCGGACACCGGGGAGCTGTTTTTT.

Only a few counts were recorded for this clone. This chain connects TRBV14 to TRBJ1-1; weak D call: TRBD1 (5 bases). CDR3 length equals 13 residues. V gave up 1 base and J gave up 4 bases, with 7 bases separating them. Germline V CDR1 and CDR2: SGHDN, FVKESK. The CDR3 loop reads CASSQAGATEAFF. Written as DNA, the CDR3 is TGTGCCAGCAGCCAAGCCGGGGCCACTGAAGCTTTCTTT.

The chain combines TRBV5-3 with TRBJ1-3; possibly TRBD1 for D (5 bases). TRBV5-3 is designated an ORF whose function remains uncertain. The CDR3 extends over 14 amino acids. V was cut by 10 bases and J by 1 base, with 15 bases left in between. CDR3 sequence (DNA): TGTGCCGATTATAGGGGACGGTCTGGAAACACCATATATTTT. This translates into CADYRGRSGNTIYF.

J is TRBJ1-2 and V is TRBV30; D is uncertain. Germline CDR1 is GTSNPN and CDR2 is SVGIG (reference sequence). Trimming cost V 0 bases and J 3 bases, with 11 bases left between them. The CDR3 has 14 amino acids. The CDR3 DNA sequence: TGTGCCTGGAGTGTAAGGGCCAGACACTATGGCTACACCTTC. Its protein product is CAWSVRARHYGYTF.